A selection of T cell receptor beta chains follows, all from one sample in a study of identical twins. Each CDR3 protein gets one entry after TCRdb re-called the 5' RACE reads with MiXCR. The profile shows nearly 900,000 distinct CDR3 sequences, 9% to 15% of them singletons. These data also formed part of another study, on yellow fever vaccine responses in identical twins.

The material sequenced was PBMCs. Receptor source: a woman under 30 in good health. The CDR3 runs from the conserved cysteine through the conserved F or W. Each record gives: V gene, clone size, J gene, D gene, CDR3 protein, CDR3 DNA. The D gene is left open where the match is weak. Clone size is shown for a subset of rows, as once, few, many or a class of expanded clone.

>TRBV12-3/TRBV12-4|NA|TRBJ2-7|NA
CASSEGLLYEQYF
TGTGCCAGCAGTGAGGGACTCCTCTACGAGCAGTACTTC
>TRBV7-9|many|TRBJ1-2|NA
CASSFAEAAGYTF
TGTGCCAGCAGCTTTGCGGAAGCCGCCGGCTACACCTTC
>TRBV7-2|NA|TRBJ2-7|NA
CASRQKGRLYEQYF
TGTGCCAGCAGACAAAAGGGGAGACTCTACGAGCAGTACTTC
>TRBV10-3|NA|TRBJ2-7|NA
CAISKKSGTQEQYF
TGTGCCATCAGCAAAAAATCAGGGACGCAAGAGCAGTACTTC
>TRBV12-3/TRBV12-4|few|TRBJ2-3|TRBD2
CASSLSTSGDHTQYF
TGTGCCAGCAGTTTATCCACTAGCGGGGATCATACGCAGTATTTT
>TRBV25-1|NA|TRBJ2-5|NA
CASSEYPVTRSYQETQYF
TGTGCCAGCAGTGAATACCCGGTGACAAGGAGTTACCAAGAGACCCAGTACTTC
>TRBV20-1|few|TRBJ1-1|NA
CSAEWGFAEAFF
TGCAGTGCTGAGTGGGGTTTCGCTGAAGCTTTCTTT
>TRBV27|many|TRBJ2-7|NA
CASSLKGRGGPYEQYF
TGTGCCAGCAGCCTTAAAGGACGGGGAGGTCCCTACGAGCAGTACTTC
>TRBV9|NA|TRBJ2-2|TRBD2
CASSVGGGPTGELFF
TGTGCCAGCAGCGTGGGGGGAGGGCCCACCGGGGAGCTGTTTTTT
>TRBV6-5|NA|TRBJ1-2|TRBD1
CASSRDRQGYTF
TGTGCCAGCAGTCGGGACAGGCAAGGCTACACCTTC
>TRBV20-1|NA|TRBJ2-1|TRBD2
CSALRRGGRNEQFF
TGCAGTGCTTTAAGGCGGGGGGGCCGGAATGAGCAGTTCTTC
>TRBV20-1|many|TRBJ2-1|TRBD2
CSATTPGLVVYEQFF
TGCAGTGCTACAACCCCGGGACTAGTGGTCTATGAGCAGTTCTTC
>TRBV15|NA|TRBJ2-5|TRBD2
CATSRAGAGGKETQYF
TGTGCCACCAGCAGAGCCGGTGCGGGGGGCAAAGAGACCCAGTACTTC
>TRBV20-1|NA|TRBJ2-3|NA
CSAREDLLAYTDTQYF
TGCAGTGCTAGAGAAGACCTCCTAGCCTACACAGATACGCAGTATTTT
>TRBV4-1|few|TRBJ2-7|NA
CASSQGGEWEQYF
TGCGCCAGCAGCCAAGGGGGGGAATGGGAGCAGTACTTC
>TRBV7-9|many|TRBJ2-3|TRBD1
CASSIISGGRDTQYF
TGTGCCTCATCCATCATTTCAGGGGGCAGAGATACGCAGTATTTT
>TRBV19|NA|TRBJ2-3|NA
CASSPQTRDTQYF
TGTGCCAGTAGTCCCCAGACTAGGGATACGCAGTATTTT
>TRBV6-5|few|TRBJ1-3|NA
CASSYTGGPTSGNTIYF
TGTGCCAGCAGTTACACTGGGGGCCCGACCTCTGGAAACACCATATATTTT
>TRBV20-1|NA|TRBJ2-7|TRBD1
CSAGGAQGDRSSYEQYF
TGCAGTGCTGGCGGGGCCCAGGGGGACAGGAGCTCCTACGAGCAGTACTTC
>TRBV5-1|NA|TRBJ2-3|TRBD1
CASSLWDRTDTQYF
TGCGCCAGCAGCCTATGGGACAGAACGGATACGCAGTATTTT
>TRBV3-1|NA|TRBJ1-6|TRBD1
CASSGTGFNSPLHF
TGTGCCAGCAGCGGGACAGGGTTCAATTCACCCCTCCACTTT
>TRBV12-3/TRBV12-4|NA|TRBJ1-3|TRBD1
CASSFPDRGRHTIYF
TGTGCCAGCAGTTTCCCCGACAGGGGGAGGCACACCATATATTTT
>TRBV20-1|NA|TRBJ1-3|NA
CSAISLDHWNTIYF
TGCAGTGCTATCTCTCTCGACCACTGGAACACCATATATTTT
>TRBV7-8|few|TRBJ1-1|TRBD1
CASSLPGQTNTEAFF
TGTGCCAGCAGCTTGCCGGGACAGACGAACACTGAAGCTTTCTTT
>TRBV2|NA|TRBJ1-5|NA
CASSVQTSNQPQHF
TGTGCCAGCAGTGTACAGACTAGCAATCAGCCCCAGCATTTT
>TRBV6-2/TRBV6-3|few|TRBJ1-5|NA
CASSWIGGSNQPQHF
TGTGCCAGCAGTTGGATCGGGGGAAGCAATCAGCCCCAGCATTTT
>TRBV20-1|few|TRBJ2-1|NA
CSASREWGSYNEQFF
TGCAGTGCTAGCAGAGAGTGGGGCTCCTACAATGAGCAGTTCTTC
>TRBV6-2/TRBV6-3|few|TRBJ2-1|TRBD2
CASSYTSGRLAGSWSSYNEQFF
TGTGCCAGCAGTTACACGTCTGGAAGACTAGCGGGCTCTTGGAGCTCCTACAATGAGCAGTTCTTC